This record covers a single T cell receptor (beta chain). The antigen is undetermined. This specimen belongs to a study of response to subunit inactivated influenza vaccine. TCRdb ran MiXCR on the RT-PCR reads and lists one entry per CDR3 protein. This sample has hundreds of thousands of distinct CDR3 sequences, with roughly 8.2% found just once. General study results and limits: The authors suggested that every seasonal influenza vaccination recruits few new T cells.

The CDR3 has 13 residues. Germline values: CDR1 LGHNA, CDR2 YSLEER. The ends were cut back, 4 bases at V and 8 bases at J, with 14 bases in the middle. The specimen comprised PBMCs from blood, sampled roughly 24 months after vaccination. The J gene is TRBJ1-1, the V gene TRBV4-3; D ambiguous. This receptor was taken from a man aged 45-69 years who received an inactivated influenza vaccine. The CDR3 protein is CASSPKDPAEAFF. The CDR3 DNA follows: TGCGCCAGCAGCCCAAAGGACCCGGCGGAAGCTTTCTTT.